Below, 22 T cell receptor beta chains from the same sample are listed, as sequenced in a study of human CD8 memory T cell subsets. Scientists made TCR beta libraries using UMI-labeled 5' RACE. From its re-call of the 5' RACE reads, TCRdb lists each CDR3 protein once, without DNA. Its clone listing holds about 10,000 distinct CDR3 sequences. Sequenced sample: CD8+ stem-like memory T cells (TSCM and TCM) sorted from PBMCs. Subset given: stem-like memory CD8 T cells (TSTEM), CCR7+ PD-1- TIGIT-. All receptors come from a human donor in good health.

CDR3 sequence reads: CAISGPTEGSSYEQYF. This chain links TRBV10-3 with TRBJ2-7; TCRdb's D call, TRBD1, is unchecked because there is no DNA. Germline values: CDR1 ENHRY, CDR2 SYGVKD. CDR3 length equals 16 residues.

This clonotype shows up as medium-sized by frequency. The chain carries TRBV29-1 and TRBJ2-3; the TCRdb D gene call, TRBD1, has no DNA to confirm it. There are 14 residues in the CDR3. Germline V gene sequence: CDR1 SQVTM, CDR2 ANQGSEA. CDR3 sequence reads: CSVDGGTDTDTQYF.

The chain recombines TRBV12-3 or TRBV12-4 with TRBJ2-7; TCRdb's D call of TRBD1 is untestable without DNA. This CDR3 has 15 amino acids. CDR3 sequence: CASSLEGTGVYEQYF.

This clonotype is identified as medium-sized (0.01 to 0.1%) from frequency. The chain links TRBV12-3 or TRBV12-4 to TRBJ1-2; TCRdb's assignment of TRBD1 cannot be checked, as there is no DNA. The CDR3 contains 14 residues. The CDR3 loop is CASSPQGGNYGYTF.

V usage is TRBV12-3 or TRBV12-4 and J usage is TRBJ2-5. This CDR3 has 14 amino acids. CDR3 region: CASSLAPWTDTQYF.

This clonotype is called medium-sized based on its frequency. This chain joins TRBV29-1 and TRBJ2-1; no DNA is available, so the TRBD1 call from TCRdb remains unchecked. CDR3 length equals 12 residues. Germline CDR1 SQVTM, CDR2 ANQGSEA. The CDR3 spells CSSREAYNEQFF.

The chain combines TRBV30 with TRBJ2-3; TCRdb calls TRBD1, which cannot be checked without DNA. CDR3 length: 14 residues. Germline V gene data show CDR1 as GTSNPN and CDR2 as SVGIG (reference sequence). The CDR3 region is CASSRDISMDTQYF.

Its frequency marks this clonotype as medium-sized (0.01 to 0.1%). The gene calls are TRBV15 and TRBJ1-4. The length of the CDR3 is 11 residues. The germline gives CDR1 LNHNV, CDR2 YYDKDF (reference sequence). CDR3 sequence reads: CATSRDEKLFF.

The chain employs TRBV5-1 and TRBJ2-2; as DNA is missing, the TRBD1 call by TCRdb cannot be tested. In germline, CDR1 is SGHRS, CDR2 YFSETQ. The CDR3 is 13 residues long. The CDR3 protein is CASRRGSNGELFF.

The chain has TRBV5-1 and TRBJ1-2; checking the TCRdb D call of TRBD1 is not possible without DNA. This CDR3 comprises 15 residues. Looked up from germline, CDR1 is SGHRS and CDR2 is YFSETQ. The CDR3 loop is CASSGGRQDSYGYTF.

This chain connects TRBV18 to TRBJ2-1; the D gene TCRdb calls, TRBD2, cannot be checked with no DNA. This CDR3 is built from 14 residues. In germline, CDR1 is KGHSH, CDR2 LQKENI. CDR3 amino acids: CASSSGLAGYEQFF.

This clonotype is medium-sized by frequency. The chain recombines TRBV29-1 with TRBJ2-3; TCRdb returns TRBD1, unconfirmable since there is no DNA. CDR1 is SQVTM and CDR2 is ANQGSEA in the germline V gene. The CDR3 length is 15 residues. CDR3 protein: CSVESTGDQTDTQYF.

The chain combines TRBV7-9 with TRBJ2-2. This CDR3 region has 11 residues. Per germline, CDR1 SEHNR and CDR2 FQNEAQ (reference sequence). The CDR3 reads CATTFTGELFF.

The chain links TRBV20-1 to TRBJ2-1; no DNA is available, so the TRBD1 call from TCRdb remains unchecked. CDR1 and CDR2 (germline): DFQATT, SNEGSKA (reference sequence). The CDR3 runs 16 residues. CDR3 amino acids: CSARDLVGTDPWEQFF.

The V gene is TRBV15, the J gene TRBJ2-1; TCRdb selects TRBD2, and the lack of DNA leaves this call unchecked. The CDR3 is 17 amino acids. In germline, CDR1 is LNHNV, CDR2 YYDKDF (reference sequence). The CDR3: CATSRPNLAVISDEQFF.

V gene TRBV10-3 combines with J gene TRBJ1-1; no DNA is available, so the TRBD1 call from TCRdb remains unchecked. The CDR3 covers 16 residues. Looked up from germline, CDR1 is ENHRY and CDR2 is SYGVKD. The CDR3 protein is CAISALGTDMNTEAFF.

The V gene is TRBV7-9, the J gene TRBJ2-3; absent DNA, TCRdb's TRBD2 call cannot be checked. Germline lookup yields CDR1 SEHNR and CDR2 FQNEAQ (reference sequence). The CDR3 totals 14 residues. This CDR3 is CASSPTSGADTQYF.

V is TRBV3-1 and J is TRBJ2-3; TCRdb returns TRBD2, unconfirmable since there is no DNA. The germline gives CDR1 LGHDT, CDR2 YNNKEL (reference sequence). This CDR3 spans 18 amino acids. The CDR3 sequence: CASSQRLLAGDKTDTQYF.

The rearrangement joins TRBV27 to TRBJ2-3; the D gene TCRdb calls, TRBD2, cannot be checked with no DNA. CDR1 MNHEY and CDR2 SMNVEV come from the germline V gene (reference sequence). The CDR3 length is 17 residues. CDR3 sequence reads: CASSFAGMRPTTDTQYF.

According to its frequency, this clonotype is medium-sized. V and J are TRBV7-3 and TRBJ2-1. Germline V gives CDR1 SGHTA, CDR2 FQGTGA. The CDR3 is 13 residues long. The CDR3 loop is CASSLWGYNEQFF.

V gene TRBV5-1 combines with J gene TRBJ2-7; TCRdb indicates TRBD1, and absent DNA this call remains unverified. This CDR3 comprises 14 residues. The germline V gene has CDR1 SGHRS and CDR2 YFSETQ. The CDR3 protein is CASSLERGAYEQYF. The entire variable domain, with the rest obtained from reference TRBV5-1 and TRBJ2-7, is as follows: KAGVTQTPRYLIKTRGQQVTLSCSPISGHRSVSWYQQTPGQGLQFLFEYFSETQRNKGNFPGRFSGRQFSNSRSEMNVSTLELGDSALYLCASSLERGAYEQYFGPGTRLTVT.

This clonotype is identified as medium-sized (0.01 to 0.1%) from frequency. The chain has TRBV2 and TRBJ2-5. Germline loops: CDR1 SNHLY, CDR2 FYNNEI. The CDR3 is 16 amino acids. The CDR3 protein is CASSEDWSGYEETQYF.